The 28 T cell receptor beta chains below come from one sample, sequenced in a study of T cell responses to AZD1222 COVID-19 vaccine. Generated by immunoSEQ multiplex PCR, the TCRdb table keeps only in-frame clones and is missing some. The table lists some 180,000 clones, 92% of them singletons. This specimen consisted of peripheral blood, obtained 28 days after the second AZD1222 dose. These receptors were obtained from an adult who received the AZD1222 COVID-19 vaccine.

J is TRBJ2-1 and V is TRBV9; TRBD2 is a possible D gene (5 bases). The germline V and J ends were trimmed by 0 bases and 9 bases, with 13 bases remaining between them. This CDR3 spans 14 amino acids. Germline CDR1 SGDLS, CDR2 YYNGEE. In nucleotides, the CDR3 is TGTGCCAGCAGCGTAGGGGGAGCATCAATTGAGCAGTTCTTC. Translated, it gives CASSVGGASIEQFF.

The V gene is TRBV14, the J gene TRBJ1-2; 7 positions match TRBD1. This CDR3 has 14 residues. CDR1 and CDR2 (germline): SGHDN, FVKESK. V trimming: 3 bases; J trimming: 3 bases; junction bases outside the gene matches: 4. The CDR3, as DNA: TGTGCCAGCAGCCACCAAACAGGGGACTATGGCTACACCTTC. Translation: CASSHQTGDYGYTF. The entire variable domain, with the rest obtained from reference TRBV14 and TRBJ1-2, is as follows: EAGVTQFPSHSVIEKGQTVTLRCDPISGHDNLYWYRRVMGKEIKFLLHFVKESKQDESGMPNNRFLAERTGGTYSTLKVQPAELEDSGVYFCASSHQTGDYGYTFGSGTRLTVV.

This chain links TRBV10-3 with TRBJ2-3, with 9 positions matching TRBD2. V was clipped by 8 bases and J by 3 bases; unmatched bases: 18. In germline, CDR1 is ENHRY, CDR2 SYGVKD. The CDR3 loop spans 18 amino acids. This CDR3 is CAIQGQGQAGGVTDTQYF. The CDR3 DNA reads TGTGCCATCCAAGGGCAAGGGCAAGCGGGGGGTGTGACAGATACGCAGTATTTT.

The V call is TRBV15, the J call TRBJ1-4; a weak D match, TRBD1 (5 bases). V lost 2 bases and J 1 base, leaving 11 bases between the germline ends. This CDR3 has 16 amino acids. Germline CDR1 reads LNHNV; CDR2 reads YYDKDF (reference sequence). CDR3 DNA sequence: TGTGCCACCAGCAGACAGGGCGTCCGAACTAATGAAAAACTGTTTTTT. Amino acid sequence: CATSRQGVRTNEKLFF.

The J gene is TRBJ1-4, the V gene TRBV5-1; D is unresolved. The CDR3 is 15 amino acids. CDR1 and CDR2 (germline): SGHRS, YFSETQ. Trimming removed 3 bases at V and 7 bases at J, with 16 bases between. This chain's CDR3 is CASSSGVGESEKLFF. The CDR3 coding sequence is TGCGCCAGCAGCTCGGGTGTTGGGGAGAGTGAAAAACTGTTTTTT.

The genes are TRBV7-7 and TRBJ2-5; 8 bases agree with TRBD1. The CDR3 contains 15 residues. CDR1 is SSHAT and CDR2 is FNYEAQ in the germline V gene (reference sequence). Trimming at V came to 4 bases and at J to 5 bases, leaving 9 bases not matched to a gene. This CDR3 reads CASSSDRAKVETQYF. In DNA, the CDR3 is TGTGCCAGCAGCTCGGACAGGGCTAAAGTGGAGACCCAGTACTTC.

This chain connects TRBV3-1 (or the pseudogene TRBV3-2) to TRBJ1-2; perhaps TRBD1 as D (5 bases). Germline V lookup: CDR1 LGHDT, CDR2 YNNKEL (reference sequence). This CDR3 has 12 residues. V dropped 6 bases and J dropped 7 bases, with 12 bases sitting between them. In DNA form, the CDR3 reads TGTGCCAGCAGTCTCAGGGAGTCTGGCTACACCTTC. It is translated as CASSLRESGYTF.

The V call is TRBV30, the J call TRBJ1-2; 7 bases line up with TRBD1. Per the germline V gene, CDR1 is GTSNPN and CDR2 is SVGIG (reference sequence). V was clipped by 2 bases and J by 6 bases; unmatched bases: 3. The CDR3 has 12 residues. CDR3 coding DNA: TGTGCCTGGAGTAGGGACAGCGATGGCTACACCTTC. It specifies CAWSRDSDGYTF.

The chain recombines TRBV7-9 with TRBJ2-7; weak D call: TRBD2 (5 bases). Germline lookup yields CDR1 SEHNR and CDR2 FQNEAQ (reference sequence). V was trimmed by 1 base and J by 3 bases, leaving 7 bases between them. The CDR3 consists of 13 residues. In nucleotides, the CDR3 is TGTGCCAGCAGCTTAGAAGAGGGCTACGAGCAGTACTTC. It specifies CASSLEEGYEQYF.

This clone was seen once. A read error may account for a junction end that differs from germline. The chain links TRBV5-4 to TRBJ1-6; possible D gene TRBD1, 6 bases. Germline V gene data show CDR1 as SGHNT and CDR2 as YYREEE (reference sequence). The CDR3 spans 15 residues. The CDR3 coding sequence is TGTGCCAGCAGCTCGGACAGTCAAAAGTCTTCATCCCTCCACTTT. It translates to CASSSDSQKSSSLHF.

The chain has TRBV24-1 and TRBJ2-3, with TRBD2 matching 13 bases. The V segment lost 4 bases and the J segment 7 bases; nucleotides outside the gene matches: 7. Germline V CDR1 and CDR2: KGHDR, SFDVKD. This CDR3 is 16 amino acids long. The CDR3 sequence: CATSDSTSGRIYTQYF. DNA of the CDR3: TGTGCCACCAGTGACTCGACTAGCGGGAGGATTTATACGCAGTATTTT.

The CDR3 DNA reads TGTGCCAGCAGCTTAGATTTAGGTCCCTACGAGCAGTACTTC. Its protein is CASSLDLGPYEQYF. V gene TRBV11-2 combines with J gene TRBJ2-7; D remains ambiguous. Trimming took off 0 bases at V and 2 bases at J, with 8 bases between the two ends. Germline assignment: CDR1 SGHAT and CDR2 FQNNGV. There are 14 residues in the CDR3.

The rearrangement uses TRBV7-2 and TRBJ2-1; 11 nucleotides match TRBD2. J gave up 6 bases and V 6 bases, and 10 bases lay outside the gene matches. Germline CDR1 reads SGHTA; CDR2 reads FQGNSA. The CDR3 extends over 16 amino acids. The CDR3 bases are TGTGCCAGCAGTGACGCCCTAGCGGGGGGTATCAATGAGCAGTTCTTC. Translated: CASSDALAGGINEQFF.

The chain has TRBV7-9 and TRBJ2-7; D possibly corresponds to TRBD2 (5 bases). The CDR3 has 12 residues. Germline V lookup: CDR1 SEHNR, CDR2 FQNEAQ (reference sequence). Trimming removed 6 bases from V and 2 bases from J, with 8 bases in between. The CDR3 loop reads CASSSGAYEQYF. CDR3 DNA: TGTGCCAGCAGTTCCGGGGCCTACGAGCAGTACTTC.

The V gene is TRBV27, the J gene TRBJ2-5; possibly TRBD2 for D (5 bases). CDR1 is MNHEY, CDR2 SMNVEV, per germline (reference sequence). V was pared by 6 bases and J by 1 base, with 15 bases between. This CDR3 region has 15 residues. CDR3 DNA: TGTGCCAGCAGCGCCATCGGACTGCTCCAAGAGACCCAGTACTTC. Protein sequence: CASSAIGLLQETQYF.

The chain employs TRBV6-5 and TRBJ2-1; 8 bases are shared with TRBD1. The CDR3 length is 15 residues. The V gene's germline CDR1 is MNHEY and CDR2 SVGAGI. J was trimmed by 2 bases and V by 2 bases; bases with no gene match: 2. The CDR3 here is CASSYGTGPYNEQFF. The CDR3 bases are TGTGCCAGCAGTTACGGGACAGGCCCCTACAATGAGCAGTTCTTC.

V and J are TRBV15 and TRBJ2-7; D gene uncertain. V was trimmed by 0 bases and J by 0 bases, leaving 12 bases between them. This CDR3 is built from 16 residues. Germline CDR1 LNHNV, CDR2 YYDKDF (reference sequence). CDR3 nucleotide sequence: TGTGCCACCAGCAGAGATCCCCCAGCTAACTCCTACGAGCAGTACTTC. Amino acid sequence: CATSRDPPANSYEQYF.

The chain recombines TRBV18 with TRBJ1-5, with D perhaps TRBD1 (5 bases). The ends were cut back, 5 bases at V and 7 bases at J, with 18 bases in the middle. The CDR3 sequence is 15 residues long. Germline V gives CDR1 KGHSH, CDR2 LQKENI. CDR3 in DNA: TGTGCCAGCTCAGCCTCTCGGACACAGAAACAGCCCCAGCATTTT. Translated, it gives CASSASRTQKQPQHF.

V and J are TRBV5-1 and TRBJ1-4, with 10 nucleotides matching TRBD1. J gave up 6 bases and V 2 bases, and 4 bases lay outside the gene matches. Looked up from germline, CDR1 is SGHRS and CDR2 is YFSETQ. The length of the CDR3 is 15 residues. This CDR3 reads CASSFSGTGDEKLFF. CDR3 in DNA: TGCGCCAGCAGCTTTTCCGGGACAGGGGATGAAAAACTGTTTTTT.

V gene TRBV6-6 combines with J gene TRBJ1-6, with D unresolved. The CDR3 spans 16 residues. The V gene lost 4 bases and the J gene lost 0 bases, with 10 bases spanning the gap. Germline CDR1 reads MNHNY; CDR2 reads SVGAGI (reference sequence). CDR3 sequence: CASSSTPGSYNSPLHF. CDR3 nucleotides: TGTGCCAGCAGTTCTACCCCGGGCTCCTATAATTCACCCCTCCACTTT.

J is TRBJ1-1 and V is TRBV6-5, with D possibly TRBD1 on 6 matching bases. Germline values: CDR1 MNHEY, CDR2 SVGAGI. Trimming removed 4 bases from V and 0 bases from J, with 15 bases in between. This CDR3 comprises 16 residues. The CDR3 spells CASSSLTGAMNTEAFF. The CDR3 DNA reads TGTGCCAGCAGTTCCTTGACAGGAGCTATGAACACTGAAGCTTTCTTT.

V usage is TRBV5-4 and J usage is TRBJ1-1; no firm D call. V gave up 0 bases and J gave up 0 bases, with 6 bases separating them. The CDR3 is 14 amino acids. Germline values: CDR1 SGHNT, CDR2 YYREEE (reference sequence). CDR3: CASSLAVVNTEAFF. DNA for the CDR3: TGTGCCAGCAGCTTGGCGGTTGTGAACACTGAAGCTTTCTTT.

V usage is TRBV4-1 and J usage is TRBJ1-5; 9 nucleotides line up with TRBD1. CDR1 and CDR2 (germline): MGHRA, YSYEKL. The CDR3 sequence is 18 residues long. The J segment lost 0 bases and the V segment lost 1 base, leaving 7 bases of the junction unmatched. In DNA form, the CDR3 reads TGCGCCAGCAGCCAAGTGGACAGGGGAGGCGTTAGCAATCAGCCCCAGCATTTT. This encodes CASSQVDRGGVSNQPQHF.

The chain couples TRBV6-5 to TRBJ1-2; D ambiguous. This CDR3 has 15 residues. Trimming removed 2 bases at V and 8 bases at J, with 18 bases between. The germline V gene encodes CDR1 MNHEY and CDR2 SVGAGI. CDR3 DNA sequence: TGTGCCAGCAGTTACGCGCTTACTGGGCCGGGAGGCTACACCTTC. It specifies CASSYALTGPGGYTF.

The chain combines TRBV2 with TRBJ1-2; possibly TRBD1 for D (5 bases). The CDR3 sequence is 15 residues long. V lost 7 bases to trimming and J lost 5 bases, with 20 bases between them. Germline V gene lookup returns CDR1 SNHLY and CDR2 FYNNEI. The CDR3 loop reads CASTLDGGIGYGYTF. The CDR3 nucleotides are TGTGCCAGCACCCTCGACGGGGGGATCGGGTATGGCTACACCTTC.

The chain is built from TRBV19 and TRBJ2-3, with 8 bases fitting TRBD2. CDR3 length: 14 amino acids. Germline loops: CDR1 LNHDA, CDR2 SQIVND (reference sequence). V was pared by 10 bases and J by 3 bases, with 9 bases of the junction left unmatched. DNA of the CDR3: TGTGCCACCTTACCGGGGGGGCCTACAGATACGCAGTATTTT. This codes for CATLPGGPTDTQYF.

The CDR3 DNA sequence: TGCGCCAGCAGCCTCGACAAGAACACTGAAGCTTTCTTT. Amino acid sequence: CASSLDKNTEAFF. The V call is TRBV10-1, the J call TRBJ1-1; D is ambiguous. Germline V gene sequence: CDR1 WNHNN, CDR2 SYGVQD (reference sequence). This CDR3 region has 13 residues. V was trimmed by 6 bases and J by 1 base, leaving 9 bases between them.

The chain uses TRBV18 and TRBJ1-6, with D possibly TRBD1 on 5 matching bases. The germline V gene encodes CDR1 KGHSH and CDR2 LQKENI. The CDR3 is 18 residues long. Trimming removed 3 bases from V and 5 bases from J, with 20 bases in between. CDR3 amino acids: CASSPVAQVGPNNSPLHF. The CDR3 DNA is TGTGCCAGCTCACCGGTTGCGCAGGTGGGACCAAATAATTCACCCCTCCACTTT.